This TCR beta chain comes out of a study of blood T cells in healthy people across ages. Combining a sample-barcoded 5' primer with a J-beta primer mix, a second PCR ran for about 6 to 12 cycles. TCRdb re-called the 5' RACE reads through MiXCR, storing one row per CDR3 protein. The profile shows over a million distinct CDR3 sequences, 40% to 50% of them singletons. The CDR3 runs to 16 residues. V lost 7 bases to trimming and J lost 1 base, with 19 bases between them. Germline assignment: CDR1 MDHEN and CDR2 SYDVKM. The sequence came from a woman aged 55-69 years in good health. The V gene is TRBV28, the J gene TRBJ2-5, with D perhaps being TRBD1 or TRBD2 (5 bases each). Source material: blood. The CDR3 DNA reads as TGTGCCAGCACTCGTTGGGGGACGGAAGCCCAAGAGACCCAGTACTTC. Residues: CASTRWGTEAQETQYF. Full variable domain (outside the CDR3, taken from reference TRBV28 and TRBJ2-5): DVKVTQSSRYLVKRTGEKVFLECVQDMDHENMFWYRQDPGLGLRLIYFSYDVKMKEKGDIPEGYSVSREKKERFSLILESASTNQTSMYLCASTRWGTEAQETQYFGPGTRLLVL.